A selection of T cell receptor beta chains follows, all from one sample in a study of T cells after yellow fever vaccination. TCRdb re-called the 5' RACE reads with MiXCR, one entry per CDR3 protein. This repertoire shows 620,000 or so distinct CDR3 sequences, less than 20% found once; its top ten account for 15% to 20%. This specimen was PBMCs, taken less than 6 days after the first yellow fever vaccination. All receptors come from a man between 18 and 35 years old who received the YFV17D yellow fever vaccine. The CDR3 runs from the conserved cysteine through the conserved F or W. D genes are given only for firm matches. Not every row has a clone size; where given, it reads once, few, many or a size class.

cdr3_nt cdr3_aa d_call v_call clone_size j_call
TGTGCCGAGAACGGGACAGCTCCCTATGGCTACACCTTC CAENGTAPYGYTF TRBD1 TRBV25-1 few TRBJ1-2
TGTGCCAGCAGCTTAGTGGGGGAGTCCTACGAGCAGTACTTC CASSLVGESYEQYF NA TRBV11-1 few TRBJ2-7
TGTGCCAGCTCACCTTTAATTAATCTAGATACGCAGTATTTT CASSPLINLDTQYF NA TRBV18 NA TRBJ2-3
TGTGCCAGCTCACCGGTCGGCAGTTCCGGATCATATAATTCACCCCTCCACTTT CASSPVGSSGSYNSPLHF NA TRBV18 few TRBJ1-6
TGCAGTGCGACAGCATCCGGGCCAAACACCGGGGAGCTGTTTTTT CSATASGPNTGELFF NA TRBV20-1 few TRBJ2-2
TGCAGTGCCACAGTTGGACCCGACAATGAGCAGTTCTTC CSATVGPDNEQFF NA TRBV20-1 NA TRBJ2-1
TGTGCCAGCAGAACACAGGGGGCAAACTATGGCTACACCTTC CASRTQGANYGYTF TRBD1 TRBV6-5 few TRBJ1-2
TGTGCCAGCAGTTCCATGACTAGCGGGGTCTACAATGAGCAGTTCTTC CASSSMTSGVYNEQFF TRBD2 TRBV6-5 few TRBJ2-1
TGCGCCAGCAGCTTGGGGACTGCCCAGGGGGATACGCAGTATTTT CASSLGTAQGDTQYF NA TRBV5-1 few TRBJ2-3
TGTGCCAGCAGCGCCCTGACAGGGTGGCAGGAGACCCAGTACTTC CASSALTGWQETQYF TRBD1 TRBV7-9 NA TRBJ2-5
TGTGCCAGCAGCGTAGTAGGGCAGAACACTGAAGCTTTCTTT CASSVVGQNTEAFF NA TRBV9 few TRBJ1-1
TGTGCCAGCAGTTTTAACAGGGGGTTGAATGAGCAGTTCTTC CASSFNRGLNEQFF TRBD1 TRBV12-3/TRBV12-4 few TRBJ2-1
TGTGCCAGTGTCCCAGGGCAGCGGGGCTACAATGAGCAGTTCTTC CASVPGQRGYNEQFF TRBD2 TRBV19 NA TRBJ2-1
TGTGCCAGCAGCCACTCTCTTAACTATGGCTACACCTTC CASSHSLNYGYTF NA TRBV12-3/TRBV12-4 few TRBJ1-2
TGTGCCAGCCTCCCTTTCAGGGGGCAGGGCTACACCTTC CASLPFRGQGYTF TRBD1 TRBV28 many TRBJ1-2
TGTGCCAGCAGCTCTTACAGGGGGCGCGGGGGCTACACCTTC CASSSYRGRGGYTF TRBD1 TRBV7-3 NA TRBJ1-2
TGCGCCAGCAGCCTCCATCTAGCGGGGGAGTACAATGAGCAGTTCTTC CASSLHLAGEYNEQFF TRBD2 TRBV5-1 few TRBJ2-1
TGCGCCAGCAGCCAAGCAGATGTATACCGGGAGCAGTTCTTC CASSQADVYREQFF NA TRBV4-1 few TRBJ2-1
TGTGCCAGCAGCCTTTACGGTGACCCATTGCAGTTCTTC CASSLYGDPLQFF NA TRBV7-9 few TRBJ2-1
TGTGCCAGCAATAAGGGGGACAGGTCAGAGACCCAGTACTTC CASNKGDRSETQYF TRBD1 TRBV6-2/TRBV6-3 NA TRBJ2-5
TGTGCCAGCAGCTCCTTCCGGGGGTCTCACTATGGCTACACCTTC CASSSFRGSHYGYTF NA TRBV7-2 few TRBJ1-2
TGCAGTGCTAGATCTACGGGAGCCTTCGATGAGCAGTTCTTC CSARSTGAFDEQFF NA TRBV20-1 NA TRBJ2-1
TGCAGTGCTAGCCCAGCCCCGACAGGGAACGAGCCCCAGCATTTT CSASPAPTGNEPQHF TRBD1 TRBV20-1 NA TRBJ1-5
TGTGCCAGCAGTTTCGCCGGCCGAGCGGGGATCTTTTCGGGGGCCAACGTCCTGACTTTC CASSFAGRAGIFSGANVLTF TRBD2 TRBV12-3/TRBV12-4 many TRBJ2-6
TGTGCCAGTAGTATCCGCCCTGCAGGGGTACGCCCAGATACGCAGTATTTT CASSIRPAGVRPDTQYF NA TRBV19 few TRBJ2-3
TGTGCCACCAGTGATCCGCAGGGGGAGGGCTATGGCTACACCTTC CATSDPQGEGYGYTF TRBD1 TRBV24-1 NA TRBJ1-2
TGTGCCAGCAGCCAAGAAGATTGGCAGTTGAACACTGAAGCTTTCTTT CASSQEDWQLNTEAFF NA TRBV14 NA TRBJ1-1
TGTGCCATCAGTGCAGTCCCCATCTCTGGAAACACCATATATTTT CAISAVPISGNTIYF NA TRBV10-3 NA TRBJ1-3
TGTGCCATCAGTGAGCAGGTCCCAGAAGGCAAAAACATTCAGTACTTC CAISEQVPEGKNIQYF NA TRBV10-3 few TRBJ2-4
TGTGCCAGCAGCTTAGAGGCGGGGGGGCGTAATACGCAGTATTTT CASSLEAGGRNTQYF TRBD2 TRBV7-3 few TRBJ2-3
TGTGCTTCCCGGGGGGGCCCCACCGGGGAGCTGTTTTTT CASRGGPTGELFF TRBD2 TRBV6-1 NA TRBJ2-2
TGTGCCATCAGTGAGTCGAGGGACAGGAAAGAGACCCAGTACTTC CAISESRDRKETQYF TRBD1 TRBV10-3 once TRBJ2-5
TGTGCCAGCAGGCTACAGGGACGCGGGGAGCTGTTTTTT CASRLQGRGELFF NA TRBV28 NA TRBJ2-2
TGTGCCAGCAGCTACGGACTAGGGGGGACCCAGTACTTC CASSYGLGGTQYF NA TRBV5-6 few TRBJ2-5
TGTGCCAGCAGCAGACAGGGGGGTGACGAGCAGTTCTTC CASSRQGGDEQFF TRBD1 TRBV7-3 many TRBJ2-1
TGCGCCAGCAGCCAAGAAGAGGGCTTTCGCTCCTACAATGAGCAGTTCTTC CASSQEEGFRSYNEQFF NA TRBV4-1 few TRBJ2-1
TGTGCCAGCAGCTTTGGGGCAGGGCCCCCCTACGAGCAGTACTTC CASSFGAGPPYEQYF NA TRBV5-5 NA TRBJ2-7
TGTGCCAGCAGCTTCAGACAGGGAAGTGCCGGGGAGCTGTTTTTT CASSFRQGSAGELFF TRBD1 TRBV7-9 few TRBJ2-2
TGTGCCAGCAGCACTCCCAGGGAGGGGAATTCACCCCTCCACTTT CASSTPREGNSPLHF NA TRBV9 few TRBJ1-6
TGCAGTGCTAGAGTTGCGGGGGGCCCTTCTAGCACAGATACGCAGTATTTT CSARVAGGPSSTDTQYF TRBD2 TRBV20-1 NA TRBJ2-3
TGCGCCAGCAGCCAAGATTTATTCTTTAGGTGGGCCCACACAGATACGCAGTATTTT CASSQDLFFRWAHTDTQYF NA TRBV4-3 NA TRBJ2-3